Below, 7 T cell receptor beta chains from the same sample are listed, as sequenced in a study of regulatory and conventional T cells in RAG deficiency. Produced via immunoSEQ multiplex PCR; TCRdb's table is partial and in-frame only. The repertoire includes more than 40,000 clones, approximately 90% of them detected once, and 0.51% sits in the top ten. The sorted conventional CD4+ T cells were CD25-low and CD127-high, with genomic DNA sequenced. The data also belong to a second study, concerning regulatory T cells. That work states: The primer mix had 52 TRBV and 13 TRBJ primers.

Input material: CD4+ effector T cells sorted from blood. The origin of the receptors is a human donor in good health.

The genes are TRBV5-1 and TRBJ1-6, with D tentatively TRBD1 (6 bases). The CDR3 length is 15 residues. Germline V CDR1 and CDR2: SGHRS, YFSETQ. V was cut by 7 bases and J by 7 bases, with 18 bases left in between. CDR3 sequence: CASLPFTGSNSPLHF. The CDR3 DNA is TGCGCCAGCCTTCCCTTTACAGGGAGCAATTCACCCCTCCACTTT.

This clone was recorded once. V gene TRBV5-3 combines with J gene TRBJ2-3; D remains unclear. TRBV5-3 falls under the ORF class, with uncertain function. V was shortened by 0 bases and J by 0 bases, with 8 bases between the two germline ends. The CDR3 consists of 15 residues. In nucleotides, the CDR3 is TGTGCCAGAAGCTTGGTACCCGGGAGCACAGATACGCAGTATTTT. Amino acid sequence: CARSLVPGSTDTQYF.

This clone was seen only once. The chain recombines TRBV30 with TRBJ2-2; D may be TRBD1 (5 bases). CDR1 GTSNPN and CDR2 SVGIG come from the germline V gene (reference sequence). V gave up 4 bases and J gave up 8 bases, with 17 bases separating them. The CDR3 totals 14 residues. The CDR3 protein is CAWNIGSYRGELFF. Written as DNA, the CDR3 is TGTGCCTGGAATATAGGGTCCTACAGGGGGGAGCTGTTTTTT. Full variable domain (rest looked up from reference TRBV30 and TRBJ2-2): SQTIHQWPATLVQPVGSPLSLECTVEGTSNPNLYWYRQAAGRGLQLLFYSVGIGQISSEVPQNLSASRPQDRQFILSSKKLLLSDSGFYLCAWNIGSYRGELFFGEGSRLTVL.

Here the CDR3 DNA reads TGTGCCAGCAGTGAAGAAGCGCTGTTTTGGGGAGCCGATCCGACCACCGGGGAGCTGTTTTTT. Protein: CASSEEALFWGADPTTGELFF. The chain recombines TRBV6-1 with TRBJ2-2; maybe TRBD2 (5 bases). Per germline, CDR1 MNHNS and CDR2 SASEGT. This CDR3 has 21 residues. V lost 1 base and J 4 bases, leaving 28 bases between the germline ends.

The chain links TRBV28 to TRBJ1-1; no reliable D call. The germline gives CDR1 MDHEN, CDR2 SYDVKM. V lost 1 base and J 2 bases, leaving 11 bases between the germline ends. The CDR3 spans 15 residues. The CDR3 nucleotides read TGTGCCAGCAGTTTATCGGGAGGTCGTAACACTGAAGCTTTCTTT. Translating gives CASSLSGGRNTEAFF.

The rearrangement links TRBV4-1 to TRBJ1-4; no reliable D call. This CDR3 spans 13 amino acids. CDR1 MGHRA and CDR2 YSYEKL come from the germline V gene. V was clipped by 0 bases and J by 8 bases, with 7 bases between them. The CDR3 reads CASSQERREKLFF. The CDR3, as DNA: TGCGCCAGCAGCCAAGAGAGGAGGGAAAAACTGTTTTTT.

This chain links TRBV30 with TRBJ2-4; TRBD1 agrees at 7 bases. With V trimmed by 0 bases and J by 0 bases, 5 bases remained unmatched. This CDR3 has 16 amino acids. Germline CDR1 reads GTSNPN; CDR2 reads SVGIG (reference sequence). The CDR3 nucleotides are TGTGCCTGGAGTGTATTACAGGGGCTAGCCAAAAACATTCAGTACTTC. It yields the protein CAWSVLQGLAKNIQYF.